Listed below are T cell receptor beta chains from one sample, sequenced in a study of blood T cells in healthy people across ages. Each CDR3 protein is one row after TCRdb ran MiXCR on the 5' RACE reads. Among around 780,000 distinct CDR3 sequences listed, under 30% were seen once. Another study also made use of these data, one on T cells of mothers and their children.

Sequenced sample: blood. The origin of the receptors is a boy younger than 18 in good health. CDR3s include the opening cysteine and the closing phenylalanine or tryptophan. A D gene is named only where the DNA matches it firmly. Some rows mark clone size as missing; the rest say once, few, many or name a class of expanded clone.

TRBJ2-5	.	few	TRBV3-1	TGTGCCAGCAGCCGGAGTAGCAACAAAGAGACCCAGTACTTC	CASSRSSNKETQYF
TRBJ2-1	TRBD2	.	TRBV11-1	TGTGCCAGCAGCTTAGCGCGGACTAGCGGGGAGCCCTACAATGAGCAGTTCTTC	CASSLARTSGEPYNEQFF
TRBJ2-5	TRBD2	few	TRBV20-1	TGCAGTGCTACCCTAGCGGGGCCACAAGAGACCCAGTACTTC	CSATLAGPQETQYF
TRBJ1-2	.	.	TRBV11-2	TGTGCCAGCAGCACCACCCGGGACGGCAACTATGGCTACACCTTC	CASSTTRDGNYGYTF
TRBJ2-1	.	.	TRBV12-3/TRBV12-4	TGTGCCAGCAGTTTTTTCGGGGATGAGCAGTTCTTC	CASSFFGDEQFF
TRBJ2-3	.	.	TRBV12-3/TRBV12-4	TGTGCCAGCAGTTCCTTAGTGGGGGAAGATACGCAGTATTTT	CASSSLVGEDTQYF
TRBJ2-5	.	few	TRBV7-9	TGTGCCAGCAGCTCACTTACCGGGGGAACATCTGAGACCCAGTACTTC	CASSSLTGGTSETQYF
TRBJ2-1	.	few	TRBV19	TGTGCCAGTAGTATTGTCCAGGGGCAAAGCAATGAGCAGTTCTTC	CASSIVQGQSNEQFF
TRBJ1-2	TRBD1	.	TRBV4-1	TGCGCCAGCAGCAAAGAGGAACAGGGGAGGTATGGCTACACCTTC	CASSKEEQGRYGYTF
TRBJ2-5	TRBD1	many	TRBV5-1	TGCGCCAGCAGCTCGACAGGGGCTGAGGAGACCCAGTACTTC	CASSSTGAEETQYF
TRBJ2-2	TRBD1	few	TRBV10-3	TGTGCCATCGGTACAGGGGGAACCGGGGAGCTGTTTTTT	CAIGTGGTGELFF
TRBJ2-7	.	.	TRBV20-1	TGCAGTGCTAGAGGGGAAGGCACTTACGAGCAGTACTTC	CSARGEGTYEQYF
TRBJ2-2	TRBD2	.	TRBV6-5	TGTGCCAGCACCCAACCTAGCGGGGGGAACACCGGGGAGCTGTTTTTT	CASTQPSGGNTGELFF
TRBJ1-1	TRBD1	.	TRBV5-6	TGTGCCAGCAGCTTGATCCCAGGGGGAGCTTTCTTT	CASSLIPGGAFF
TRBJ1-6	.	.	TRBV7-3	TGTGCCAGCCGCCGGGACACAGGGTCACCCCTCCACTTT	CASRRDTGSPLHF
TRBJ2-5	.	.	TRBV19	TGTGCCAGTAGTAGGAGGCAGGGGAGACGGGAGACCCAGTACTTC	CASSRRQGRRETQYF
TRBJ1-5	TRBD1	few	TRBV7-2	TGTGCCAGCAGCTTAGAGGCAGGGGGTGGCAATCAGCCCCAGCATTTT	CASSLEAGGGNQPQHF
TRBJ2-3	TRBD2	few	TRBV5-1	TGCGCCAGCAGGGCGGGGGAACGCACAGATACGCAGTATTTT	CASRAGERTDTQYF
TRBJ1-4	TRBD1	few	TRBV3-1	TGTGCCAGCAGCCTGCGACAGGGACCGGATGAAAAACTGTTTTTT	CASSLRQGPDEKLFF
TRBJ2-6	.	few	TRBV6-1	TGTGCCAGCAGTGAAGTCCTGCAGGGCAGCTCTGGGGCCAACGTCCTGACTTTC	CASSEVLQGSSGANVLTF
TRBJ1-1	.	.	TRBV29-1	TGCAGCGCCGCCCAGCAAACCTTGAACACTGAAGCTTTCTTT	CSAAQQTLNTEAFF
TRBJ2-5	.	.	TRBV12-3/TRBV12-4	TGTGCCAGCAGTCCACTGGGGGGTACGGAGACCCAGTACTTC	CASSPLGGTETQYF
TRBJ2-1	.	few	TRBV5-1	TGCGCCAGCAGCTCCCTAGACACGGAGGGACCCTATGAGCAGTTCTTC	CASSSLDTEGPYEQFF
TRBJ2-2	.	.	TRBV11-2	TGTGCCAGCAGCTCCCCCCAGAATCCGGGGGAGCTGTTTTTT	CASSSPQNPGELFF
TRBJ1-2	.	.	TRBV12-3/TRBV12-4	TGTGCCAGCAGTTTCTACTCAGGGTTGGGGAGAGGCTACACCTTC	CASSFYSGLGRGYTF
TRBJ2-1	.	few	TRBV11-2	TGTGCCAGCAGCTTCTCCGGGACGGGGAGAAATGAGCAGTTCTTC	CASSFSGTGRNEQFF
TRBJ2-3	TRBD2	few	TRBV29-1	TGCAGCGTTGAACGGGCGGGGGGGCCTTTCGCATCAGATACGCAGTATTTT	CSVERAGGPFASDTQYF
TRBJ1-6	.	.	TRBV20-1	TGCAGGGCTAGATCCCCCGCTAACCTCCACTTT	CRARSPANLHF
TRBJ2-6	TRBD1	.	TRBV18	TGTGCCGGACAGGGGAGCGGGGCCAACGTCCTGACTTTC	CAGQGSGANVLTF
TRBJ2-7	TRBD1	few	TRBV19	TGTGCCAGTAGTATAGATCTTTGGGACAGGTGGCCTTACGAGCAGTACTTC	CASSIDLWDRWPYEQYF
TRBJ1-2	.	few	TRBV25-1	TGTGCCAGCAGTTCTCGATCCAACTATGGCTACACCTTC	CASSSRSNYGYTF
TRBJ1-1	.	few	TRBV12-3/TRBV12-4	TGTGCCAGCAGTTTTTGGTTGAACACTGAAGCCTTCTTT	CASSFWLNTEAFF